This passage covers 3 T cell receptor beta chains from one sample sequenced in a study of cytomegalovirus exposure and HLA in healthy donors. It was with 60 Vbeta and 13 Jbeta primers that the PCR ran. TCRdb's copy holds only in-frame clones and misses some; the assay was immunoSEQ multiplex PCR. The table includes 70,000 to 80,000 clones, roughly 86% detected once. Sequencing was done on a sample of PBMCs. The receptor source for this set is a man between 18 and 29 years old in good health and CMV-seronegative.

V and J are TRBV7-2 and TRBJ2-1, with 7 bases that match TRBD1. The germline CDR1 and CDR2 sequences are SGHTA and FQGNSA. The trim removed 2 bases at V and 3 bases at J, leaving 4 bases unmatched. The CDR3 is made up of 15 amino acids. The CDR3 DNA reads as TGTGCCAGCAGCTTATGGGCAGGGGGCTACAATGAGCAGTTCTTC. This sequence encodes CASSLWAGGYNEQFF.

This clone was detected only a few times. The chain links TRBV28 to TRBJ1-1, with D possibly TRBD1 on 5 matching bases. Trimming removed 8 bases at V and 0 bases at J, with 16 bases between. The CDR3 contains 15 residues. Germline loops: CDR1 MDHEN, CDR2 SYDVKM. The CDR3 sequence is CASHHIQVMNTEAFF. The CDR3 DNA reads as TGTGCCAGCCACCACATACAGGTCATGAACACTGAAGCTTTCTTT.

This clone was counted a single time. The chain has TRBV7-6 and TRBJ1-1; possible D gene TRBD1, 6 bases. V shed 5 bases and J shed 11 bases, with 12 bases lying between them. Germline-derived CDR1 and CDR2 are SGHVS and FNYEAQ. The CDR3 contains 11 residues. The CDR3 loop is CASSRTETAFF. The CDR3, as DNA: TGTGCCAGCAGCCGGACAGAAACGGCTTTCTTT.